The sample holds many counts of the clone carrying this T cell receptor (beta chain). Its antigen is currently unknown. The patients chosen for sequencing had shown expansion of CD8+CD57+ cells (detected by flow cytometry). As a group, the patients uniformly had severe acquired aplastic anemia. The V end was cut by 1 base, the J end by 3 bases, with 12 bases between. There are 15 residues in the CDR3. Germline V gene data show CDR1 as SNHLY and CDR2 as FYNNEI. The source of the sample is a study of CD8+CD57+ T cells in acquired aplastic anemia. Whole-study context: Recorded DNA amounts for sorted CD4+ and CD8+ cells had an average of about 3.5 ug. Regarding the study as a whole: With respect to CD8+ Simpson's diversity, patients and controls did not differ significantly. Researchers report that 25 to 30 CD8+ CDR3 sequences appeared in both patients and controls.

Profiling that covered TCR beta VDJ and CDR3 relied on genomic DNA as its template. MiXCR, applied by TCRdb to the reads, yields one record per CDR3 protein. The profile covers 400,000 to 600,000 distinct CDR3 sequences, with around 32% appearing a single time and under 0.95% taken by the ten largest. The sequence was obtained from a human donor with aplastic anemia. This chain joins TRBV2 and TRBJ1-1; tentative D call: TRBD1 (6 bases). The sequenced sample consisted of sorted CD4+, CD8+, or CD8+CD57+ T cells (not recorded which) from PBMCs. The CDR3 loop is CASSEEGGRYTEAFF. In nucleotides, the CDR3 is TGTGCCAGCAGTGAAGAGGGGGGGCGGTACACTGAAGCTTTCTTT.